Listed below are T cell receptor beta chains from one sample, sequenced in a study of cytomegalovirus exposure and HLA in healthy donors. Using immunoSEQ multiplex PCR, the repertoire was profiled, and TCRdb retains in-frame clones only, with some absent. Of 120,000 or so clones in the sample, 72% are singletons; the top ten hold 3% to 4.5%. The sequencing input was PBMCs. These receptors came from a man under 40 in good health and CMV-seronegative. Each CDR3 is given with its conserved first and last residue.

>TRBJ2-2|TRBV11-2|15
CASSLGQDSTGELFF
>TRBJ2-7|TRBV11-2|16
CASSLDLTSGGYEQYF
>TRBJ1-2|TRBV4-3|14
CASSQDRRGMARAF
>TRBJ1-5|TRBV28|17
CASSPRTRNYSNQPQHF
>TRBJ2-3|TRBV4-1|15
CASSQGQGARDTQYF
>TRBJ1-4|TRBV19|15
CASSQTSATNEKLFF
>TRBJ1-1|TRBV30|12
CAWRAGTLGAFF
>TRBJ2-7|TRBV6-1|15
CASSEASGSSYEQYF
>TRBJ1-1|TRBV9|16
CASSVVAGLGGTEAFF
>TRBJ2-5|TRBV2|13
CASSLDRVETQYF
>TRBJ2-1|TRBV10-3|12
CAIRSQTNEQFF
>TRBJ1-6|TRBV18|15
CASSLNGQGRSPLHF
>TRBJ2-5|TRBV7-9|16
CASTSLRGTGLEEQYF